This TCR beta chain was recovered during a study of T cell repertoires in cytomegalovirus infection. Study-level points and caveats: People with CMV and the relevant HLA were identified by cumulative public TCR beta family frequency. It was HLA-C-restricted CMV-specific TCR beta clonotypes that dominated the response ex vivo.

TCRdb reprocessed the reads with MiXCR, giving one entry per CDR3 protein. Among approximately 280,000 distinct CDR3 sequences, 20% to 25% were seen once, and the ten largest hold approximately 19%. The V gene's germline CDR1 is SGHVS and CDR2 FQNEAQ. This CDR3 is 15 amino acids long. J was trimmed by 5 bases and V by 4 bases; bases with no gene match: 9. At least ten counts were recorded for this clonotype. Its antigen is unknown. The chain is built from TRBV7-8 and TRBJ2-5; 8 bases are shared with TRBD2. The clonotype comes from a human donor in good health (CMV status not recorded). Some clones in this sample may be carry-over from other donors' samples. This material consisted of cultured PBMCs, taken from culture after CMV antigen stimulation. The CDR3 loop reads CASSYSGVGMETQYF. As DNA, the CDR3 is TGTGCCAGCAGCTATAGCGGGGTGGGGATGGAGACCCAGTACTTC.